The 10 T cell receptor beta chains listed next were all sequenced from one sample in a study of blood T cell repertoires in COVID-19. Some clones are missing from TCRdb's copy, which holds only in-frame ones; the method was immunoSEQ multiplex PCR. The sample carries about 170,000 clones, about 82% recorded once. Source material: peripheral blood. These TCRs come from a woman of 80 years or more with COVID-19, enrolled during active disease.

The chain is built from TRBV28 and TRBJ1-2; tentative D call: TRBD1 (5 bases). Deletions cut 6 bases from V and 2 bases from J, with 34 bases between. Per germline, CDR1 MDHEN and CDR2 SYDVKM. This CDR3 comprises 21 residues. CDR3 sequence (DNA): TGTGCCAGCAGGGGGCCCGGGCCACCGGAGTCCCCCGCAACGCCGAACTATGGCTACACCTTC. Protein product: CASRGPGPPESPATPNYGYTF.

The chain employs TRBV19 and TRBJ1-5; D gene unclear. Trimming cost V 5 bases and J 3 bases, with 8 bases left between them. Germline V gives CDR1 LNHDA, CDR2 SQIVND (reference sequence). The CDR3 is made up of 13 amino acids. This chain's CDR3 is CASSPGINQPQHF. CDR3 DNA sequence: TGTGCCAGTAGTCCGGGAATCAATCAGCCCCAGCATTTT.

For the CDR3, the DNA is TGTGCCAGCAGCTTGGGGGCGTATGGCTACACCTTC. Protein: CASSLGAYGYTF. The rearrangement uses TRBV11-2 and TRBJ1-2, with a possible D match to TRBD1 (6 bases). Germline CDR1 is SGHAT and CDR2 is FQNNGV. The CDR3 is made up of 12 amino acids. The ends were cut back, 3 bases at V and 5 bases at J, with 7 bases in the middle. Looking up the rest from reference TRBV11-2 and TRBJ1-2 gives the full variable domain: EAGVAQSPRYKIIEKRQSVAFWCNPISGHATLYWYQQILGQGPKLLIQFQNNGVVDDSQLPKDRFSAERLKGVDSTLKIQPAKLEDSAVYLCASSLGAYGYTFGSGTRLTVV.

This clone was detected a few times. The V call is TRBV19, the J call TRBJ2-5; 9 nucleotides line up with TRBD1. Per germline, CDR1 LNHDA and CDR2 SQIVND (reference sequence). The CDR3 has 14 amino acids. Trimming at V came to 3 bases and at J to 7 bases, leaving 6 bases not matched to a gene. The CDR3 DNA reads as TGTGCCAGTAGTATCGGGACAGGGACATTGACCCAGTACTTC. It encodes CASSIGTGTLTQYF.

The chain uses TRBV28 and TRBJ2-1; 14 bases are shared with TRBD2. Germline V lookup: CDR1 MDHEN, CDR2 SYDVKM. The CDR3 runs 20 residues. V was pared by 5 bases and J by 5 bases, with 17 bases of the junction left unmatched. The CDR3 nucleotides read TGTGCCAGCAGTCCCAGCCGGACTAGCGGGAGGATCCCCCGAAACAATGAGCAGTTCTTC. Residues: CASSPSRTSGRIPRNNEQFF.

CDR3 coding DNA: TGTGCCAGCAGCCCTGGAGGGGTTTATAGCAATCAGCCCCAGCATTTT. Its translation is CASSPGGVYSNQPQHF. The chain links TRBV5-6 to TRBJ1-5; a weak D match, TRBD1 (5 bases). The CDR3 is made up of 16 amino acids. Germline V lookup: CDR1 SGHDT, CDR2 YYEEEE. Trimming shortened V by 4 bases and J by 0 bases, and 14 bases separated the two germline ends.

The J gene is TRBJ1-1, the V gene TRBV10-1, with TRBD1 as a possible D gene (5 bases). From germline, CDR1 is WNHNN and CDR2 SYGVQD (reference sequence). The V end lost 4 bases, the J end lost 2 bases, and 8 bases lay between the germline ends. The CDR3 is 13 residues long. The CDR3 reads CASSGQQNTEAFF. The DNA for the CDR3 is TGCGCCAGCAGTGGACAGCAAAACACTGAAGCTTTCTTT.

The chain uses TRBV6-6 and TRBJ1-1; D remains unclear. Germline V gene sequence: CDR1 MNHNY, CDR2 SVGAGI (reference sequence). Trimming pared 2 bases from V and 0 bases from J, leaving 7 bases between. This CDR3 contains 14 residues. CDR3 in amino acids: CASSYPGVNTEAFF. The CDR3 bases are TGTGCCAGCAGTTACCCGGGAGTGAACACTGAAGCTTTCTTT.

V is TRBV9 and J is TRBJ2-6; TRBD2 aligns across 7 bases. The CDR3 is 17 amino acids. Germline CDR1 is SGDLS and CDR2 is YYNGEE. V lost 3 bases, J lost 4 bases, and 10 bases stayed unmatched. Here the CDR3 reads CASSARPGAGGANVLTF. The CDR3 DNA is TGTGCCAGCAGCGCCCGTCCGGGAGCGGGGGGGGCCAACGTCCTGACTTTC. The full variable domain, in which reference TRBV9 and TRBJ2-6 provide the parts outside the CDR3, is DSGVTQTPKHLITATGQRVTLRCSPRSGDLSVYWYQQSLDQGLQFLIQYYNGEERAKGNILERFSAQQFPDLHSELNLSSLELGDSALYFCASSARPGAGGANVLTFGAGSRLTVL.

This clone was seen more than once but under ten times. The chain links TRBV2 to TRBJ2-7; perhaps TRBD1 as D (5 bases). Trimming removed 7 bases from V and 1 base from J, with 8 bases in between. Germline loops: CDR1 SNHLY, CDR2 FYNNEI. The CDR3 extends over 12 amino acids. The CDR3 nucleotides are TGTGCCAGCACAGGGTTATCCTACGAGCAGTACTTC. It is translated as CASTGLSYEQYF. The variable domain in full, completed from reference TRBV2 and TRBJ2-7, reads EPEVTQTPSHQVTQMGQEVILRCVPISNHLYFYWYRQILGQKVEFLVSFYNNEISEKSEIFDDQFSVERPDGSNFTLKIRSTKLEDSAMYFCASTGLSYEQYFGPGTRLTVT.